This T cell receptor (beta chain) stems from a study of cytotoxic CD8 clonotypes in ibrutinib-treated CLL. Study overall: For this cohort, patients were around eleven relapsed/refractory and some 15 treatment-naive, while 17 were IGHV unmutated. Overall study findings and caveats: Against age-matched healthy donors, baseline clonality ran higher and tracked circulating CD8+ T-cell counts.

In germline, CDR1 is MDHEN, CDR2 SYDVKM. V dropped 5 bases and J dropped 6 bases, with 19 bases sitting between them. This CDR3 region has 15 residues. Clones were read by immunoSEQ multiplex PCR, and TCRdb kept only the in-frame ones, dropping some. The table includes roughly 11,000 clones, over 75% detected once. Comment on this clone: The antigen remains unidentified.

Sample: PBMCs, taken at disease progression, from a patient treated with ibrutinib. This rearrangement joins TRBV28 to TRBJ1-2; tentative D call: TRBD1 (5 bases). This clonotype originated in a human donor with chronic lymphocytic leukemia. The CDR3 DNA reads as TGTGCCAGCAGTCGAGGCAGGGATAGATACGATGGCTACACCTTC. It is translated as CASSRGRDRYDGYTF.